The next 29 T cell receptor beta chains were all read from a single sample in a study of human T cells and chemical hapten exposure. TCRdb called the RACE reads again in MiXCR, with one record for every CDR3 protein. Of just over 80,000 distinct CDR3 sequences detected, approximately 11% appear once; the ten largest clones hold approximately 4%. The sample's time point: patch test 1, 2 weeks after DPC sensitization. The treatment denotes: therapeutic diphenylcyclopropenone sensitization with weekly scalp DPC. Source: whole blood, taken in connection with sensitization to the hapten diphenylcyclopropenone (DPC). Receptors originate from a woman in her forties or fifties with alopecia areata. Some clones in this sample may be carry-over from other donors' samples.

This clonotype was seen repeatedly, ten times or more. The chain employs TRBV27 and TRBJ2-3; 8 bases are shared with TRBD2. There are 15 residues in the CDR3. CDR1 and CDR2 from the germline V gene are MNHEY and SMNVEV (reference sequence). With 2 bases clipped from V and 5 bases from J, the junction kept 6 bases outside the gene matches. The CDR3 region is CASSLTGGPVDTQYF. Here the CDR3 DNA reads TGTGCCAGCAGTTTAACGGGGGGGCCTGTAGATACGCAGTATTTT.

This clonotype showed up many times. V usage is TRBV27 and J usage is TRBJ2-7; 8 bases agree with TRBD1. Germline V gene data show CDR1 as MNHEY and CDR2 as SMNVEV (reference sequence). J was trimmed by 7 bases and V by 6 bases; bases with no gene match: 5. The CDR3 covers 12 residues. This CDR3 is CASSWTGSEQYF. CDR3 in DNA: TGTGCCAGCAGCTGGACAGGGAGTGAGCAGTACTTC.

This clonotype was detected a few times. The rearrangement uses TRBV18 and TRBJ1-5; TRBD1 might be the D (5 bases). Germline lookup yields CDR1 KGHSH and CDR2 LQKENI. Trimming pared 2 bases from V and 5 bases from J, leaving 13 bases between. This CDR3 is 15 amino acids long. CDR3 residues: CASSPGQDIYQPQHF. As DNA, the CDR3 is TGTGCCAGCTCACCAGGGCAGGACATCTATCAGCCCCAGCATTTT. The whole variable domain, remainder taken from reference TRBV18 and TRBJ1-5, is NAGVMQNPRHLVRRRGQEARLRCSPMKGHSHVYWYRQLPEEGLKFMVYLQKENIIDESGMPKERFSAEFPKEGPSILRIQQVVRGDSAAYFCASSPGQDIYQPQHFGDGTRLSIL.

This sequence joins TRBV7-9 and TRBJ2-1; D ambiguous. The CDR3 extends over 14 amino acids. V lost 5 bases, J lost 3 bases, and 11 bases lay in between. Germline lookup yields CDR1 SEHNR and CDR2 FQNEAQ (reference sequence). The CDR3 loop reads CASSPNELYNEQFF. CDR3 DNA sequence: TGTGCCAGCAGCCCTAACGAACTCTACAATGAGCAGTTCTTC. Supplemented by reference TRBV7-9 and TRBJ2-1, the full variable domain reads DTGVSQNPRHKITKRGQNVTFRCDPISEHNRLYWYRQTLGQGPEFLTYFQNEAQLEKSRLLSDRFSAERPKGSFSTLEIQRTEQGDSAMYLCASSPNELYNEQFFGPGTRLTVL.

This rearrangement joins TRBV20-1 to TRBJ1-3; 7 bases match TRBD1. Germline V lookup: CDR1 DFQATT, CDR2 SNEGSKA (reference sequence). Germline trimming cut 6 bases from V and 4 bases from J; bases unmatched to any gene: 3. The CDR3 has 12 residues. The CDR3 sequence is CSATGDGNTIYF. CDR3 coding DNA: TGCAGTGCCACAGGGGACGGAAACACCATATATTTT.

This clonotype was seen at least ten times. The chain recombines TRBV28 with TRBJ1-2, with D unclear. The CDR3 spans 11 residues. Trimming left V 6 bases short and J 2 bases short, with 4 bases between. Germline lookup yields CDR1 MDHEN and CDR2 SYDVKM. CDR3 in DNA: TGTGCCAGCAGCAGAAACTATGGCTACACCTTC. Amino acid sequence: CASSRNYGYTF.

As for this clonotype: This could be a read error, since a much larger clone is one nucleotide away. The V and J genes are TRBV12-3 or TRBV12-4 and TRBJ1-3; D gene ambiguous. This CDR3 has 14 residues. The CDR3 sequence: CASRSGSSGNTMYF. In DNA, the CDR3 is TGTGCCAGCAGATCGGGGAGCTCTGGAAACACCATGTATTTT.

In this sample, this clonotype turned up many times. The chain is built from TRBV20-1 and TRBJ1-1, with 10 bases identical to TRBD1. Germline assignment: CDR1 DFQATT and CDR2 SNEGSKA (reference sequence). The V gene end was trimmed by 5 bases and the J gene end by 2 bases; junction bases not matched to a gene: 8. CDR3 length: 15 amino acids. CDR3 coding DNA: TGCAGTGCTTCGAGCCTGACAGGGGGCAACACTGAAGCTTTCTTT. Its protein is CSASSLTGGNTEAFF.

The chain recombines TRBV30 with TRBJ2-7, with D hard to call. This CDR3 is 14 amino acids long. Trimming stripped 3 bases from V and 0 bases from J, with 12 bases between. Germline V gene sequence: CDR1 GTSNPN, CDR2 SVGIG (reference sequence). CDR3 nucleotides: TGTGCCTGGAGCCTGGGCGGAGACTCCTACGAGCAGTACTTC. Translating it yields CAWSLGGDSYEQYF.

This clonotype has ten or more counts. V usage is TRBV12-3 or TRBV12-4 and J usage is TRBJ2-1; 12 nucleotides match TRBD2. This CDR3 is 19 amino acids long. Trimming removed 5 bases from V and 3 bases from J; junction bases left unmatched: 14. This chain's CDR3 is CASSPGLAGRTPVYNEQFF. CDR3 DNA sequence: TGTGCCAGCAGTCCCGGACTAGCGGGACGCACCCCCGTCTACAATGAGCAGTTCTTC.

This clonotype has just a few counts. This chain joins TRBV29-1 and TRBJ2-1; 12 nucleotides line up with TRBD1. The CDR3 consists of 18 residues. J gave up 1 base and V 6 bases, and 13 bases lay outside the gene matches. Germline CDR1 reads SQVTM; CDR2 reads ANQGSEA. This chain's CDR3 is CSVVPGQGARNSYNEQFF. The CDR3 DNA reads TGCAGCGTAGTGCCGGGACAGGGGGCGAGAAATTCCTACAATGAGCAGTTCTTC.

This clonotype has just a few counts. This chain connects TRBV28 to TRBJ1-6; D gene uncertain. CDR1 and CDR2 (germline): MDHEN, SYDVKM. The ends were cut back, 4 bases at V and 14 bases at J, with 9 bases in the middle. The CDR3 runs to 11 residues. The CDR3 reads CASSSPSTLHF. CDR3 nucleotides: TGTGCCAGCAGTTCTCCCTCGACCCTCCACTTT.

Only a few counts were recorded for this clonotype. The chain is built from TRBV9 and TRBJ2-1; D is unresolved. V lost 0 bases to trimming and J lost 9 bases, with 13 bases between them. Germline V CDR1 and CDR2: SGDLS, YYNGEE. There are 14 residues in the CDR3. CDR3 sequence (DNA): TGTGCCAGCAGCGTAGCGGTACAGATCAGTGAGCAGTTCTTC. It encodes CASSVAVQISEQFF.

This clonotype was observed a handful of times. The chain employs TRBV28 and TRBJ1-1; perhaps TRBD1 as D (6 bases). From germline, CDR1 is MDHEN and CDR2 SYDVKM. The CDR3 contains 13 residues. The ends were cut back, 6 bases at V and 7 bases at J, with 15 bases in the middle. CDR3 sequence reads: CASSPGGRDEAFF. CDR3 coding DNA: TGTGCCAGCAGCCCTGGGGGGCGTGATGAAGCTTTCTTT.

This clonotype was found many times. The genes are TRBV7-8 and TRBJ2-7, with D perhaps assigned TRBD1 or TRBD2 (5 bases each). This CDR3 comprises 13 residues. Germline CDR1 reads SGHVS; CDR2 reads FQNEAQ. V was trimmed by 1 base and J by 3 bases, leaving 7 bases between them. DNA of the CDR3: TGTGCCAGCAGCTTAGTGGGGGACTACGAGCAGTACTTC. Translated: CASSLVGDYEQYF.

This clonotype was seen more than once but under ten times. The V and J genes are TRBV7-6 and TRBJ2-1, with D perhaps TRBD2 (6 bases). V shed 5 bases and J shed 7 bases, with 21 bases lying between them. Germline V gives CDR1 SGHVS, CDR2 FNYEAQ. This CDR3 contains 16 residues. CDR3 sequence (DNA): TGTGCCAGCAGCCCCGGTCTGGGCGGGGACCTGAATGAGCAGTTCTTC. Protein sequence: CASSPGLGGDLNEQFF.

The chain combines TRBV28 with TRBJ2-7; TRBD1 or TRBD2 may be the D gene (5 bases each). The germline V gene encodes CDR1 MDHEN and CDR2 SYDVKM. The V gene lost 4 bases and the J gene lost 1 base, with 14 bases spanning the gap. The CDR3 runs 15 residues. CDR3 bases: TGTGCCAGCAGTTCCGTCGGGGCGATATCCTACGAGCAGTACTTC. This translates into CASSSVGAISYEQYF.

In this sample, this clonotype turned up a few times. V gene TRBV4-2 combines with J gene TRBJ2-3, with no clear D. Trimming shortened V by 4 bases and J by 0 bases, and 14 bases separated the two germline ends. The germline gives CDR1 LGHNA, CDR2 YNFKEQ. The CDR3 runs to 16 residues. DNA of the CDR3: TGTGCCAGCAGCCCCGTGGGCGGAGCTAGCACAGATACGCAGTATTTT. Residues: CASSPVGGASTDTQYF.

This clonotype has a count of ten or more. This chain's CDR3 is CASRMLANYNSPLHF. The CDR3 coding sequence is TGTGCCAGCAGGATGCTGGCCAACTATAATTCACCCCTCCACTTT. The V gene is TRBV21-1, the J gene TRBJ1-6. TRBV21-1 represents a pseudogene. The CDR3 is 15 amino acids.

This clonotype was counted at least ten times. The chain employs TRBV20-1 and TRBJ2-3, with 10 bases fitting TRBD1. The CDR3 is 16 residues long. J lost 1 base, V lost 0 bases, and 4 bases had no gene match. The germline V gene encodes CDR1 DFQATT and CDR2 SNEGSKA (reference sequence). The CDR3: CSAREGTGVGTDTQYF. Written as DNA, the CDR3 is TGCAGTGCTAGAGAGGGGACAGGGGTTGGCACAGATACGCAGTATTTT.

CDR3 protein: CASSRRGLDEKLFF. CDR3 nucleotide sequence: TGTGCCAGCAGTCGCAGGGGGCTCGATGAAAAACTGTTTTTT. The rearrangement links TRBV6-5 to TRBJ1-4; 8 nucleotides line up with TRBD1. Germline loops: CDR1 MNHEY, CDR2 SVGAGI. The CDR3 runs 14 residues. V lost 5 bases and J lost 6; bases outside the gene matches: 5.

This clonotype was picked up a small number of times. Relative to the germline gene, one junction end is altered; a read error may explain this. The chain employs TRBV28 and TRBJ2-5, with 10 bases fitting TRBD2. This CDR3 comprises 17 residues. The germline V gene has CDR1 MDHEN and CDR2 SYDVKM. The CDR3 DNA reads TGTGCCAGCAGTTTCCTCAGACTAGCGGGCGTGCAAGCGACCCAGTACTTC. Protein product: CASSFLRLAGVQATQYF. Together with reference TRBV28 and TRBJ2-5, the CDR3 gives the full variable domain: DVKVTQSSRYLVKRTGEKVFLECVQDMDHENMFWYRQDPGLGLRLIYFSYDVKMKEKGDIPEGYSVSREKKERFSLILESASTNQTSMYLCASSFLRLAGVQATQYFGPGTRLLVL.

This rearrangement joins TRBV6-5 to TRBJ2-7, with 7 bases identical to TRBD1. Germline V gene sequence: CDR1 MNHEY, CDR2 SVGAGI. There are 14 residues in the CDR3. The V gene end was trimmed by 0 bases and the J gene end by 3 bases; junction bases not matched to a gene: 2. CDR3 in amino acids: CASSYSTGIYEQYF. The CDR3, as DNA: TGTGCCAGCAGTTACTCGACAGGGATCTACGAGCAGTACTTC.

This chain connects TRBV27 to TRBJ2-3; no reliable D call. The CDR3 has 13 residues. V lost 2 bases and J lost 5, with 8 bases in between. Germline CDR1 reads MNHEY; CDR2 reads SMNVEV (reference sequence). The CDR3 bases are TGTGCCAGCAGTTTACGAATCAAAGATACGCAGTATTTT. Translating gives CASSLRIKDTQYF.

This chain joins TRBV7-9 and TRBJ2-5, with TRBD1 as a possible D gene (5 bases). Germline CDR1 reads SEHNR; CDR2 reads FQNEAQ (reference sequence). V shed 5 bases and J shed 6 bases, with 19 bases lying between them. The CDR3 consists of 15 residues. The DNA of the CDR3 is TGTGCCAGCAGCCCACGCAATTCAGGGATAAAGACCCAGTACTTC. Residues: CASSPRNSGIKTQYF.

The chain employs TRBV3-1 and TRBJ2-2; 14 bases are a match to TRBD2. Germline CDR1 and CDR2: LGHDT and YNNKEL (reference sequence). V trimming: 6 bases; J trimming: 6 bases; junction bases outside the gene matches: 3. The CDR3 runs 15 residues. CDR3 protein: CASSRGLAGAGELFF. DNA of the CDR3: TGTGCCAGCAGTAGGGGACTAGCGGGAGCCGGGGAGCTGTTTTTT.

The chain links TRBV11-3 to TRBJ2-3; 9 nucleotides align to TRBD2. The CDR3 consists of 18 residues. V trimming: 2 bases; J trimming: 4 bases; junction bases outside the gene matches: 13. From germline, CDR1 is SGHNT and CDR2 YENEEA. CDR3 nucleotides: TGTGCCAGCAGCTTAACCGTGTTGGGACTAGCAAGTTCAGATACGCAGTATTTT. Its protein is CASSLTVLGLASSDTQYF.

A note on this clonotype: This may stem from a read error, because a much larger clone lies one nucleotide away. The chain joins TRBV20-1 to TRBJ2-4, with D possibly matching TRBD2 (6 bases). The germline gives CDR1 DFQATT, CDR2 SNEGSKA (reference sequence). The CDR3 is 13 amino acids. V lost 6 bases to trimming and J lost 0 bases, with 9 bases between them. Here the CDR3 DNA reads TGCAGTGCGGCGGGACTAGCCAAAAACATTCAGTACTTC. It specifies CSAAGLAKNIQYF.

At least ten counts were recorded for this clonotype. J is TRBJ1-2 and V is TRBV6-6, with a weak D call TRBD1 (5 bases). Germline assignment: CDR1 MNHNY and CDR2 SVGAGI (reference sequence). The CDR3 runs to 17 residues. V gave up 2 bases and J gave up 4 bases, with 20 bases separating them. The CDR3 DNA is TGTGCCAGCAGTTACGCCGCTGGGGGAGTTGGAAGCTATGGCTACACCTTC. Translating it yields CASSYAAGGVGSYGYTF.